The 17 T cell receptor beta chains given below trace back to one sample, sequenced in a study of glioma-infiltrating T cells. Using RNA template, CDR3s of TCR alpha and beta were amplified with iRepertoire arm-PCR. MiXCR was run by TCRdb on the multiplex PCR reads, yielding one entry per CDR3 protein. Counted here are around 190,000 distinct CDR3 sequences, over 25% occurring once; the ten biggest clones make up 20%. Sequencing was done on a sample of glioma tissue, nonneoplastic brain tissue, or PBMCs (not recorded which). These receptor sequences come from a human donor with low-grade glioma or glioblastoma, undergoing nonglioma brain surgery, or in good health (not recorded which).

About this clonotype: It may be a read error: a sequence one base away is much more abundant. V and J are TRBV7-6 and TRBJ2-5; D gene uncertain. Germline CDR1 and CDR2: SGHVS and FNYEAQ. The CDR3 covers 14 residues. Here the CDR3 DNA reads TGTGCCAACAGCTGGCAATGGAGTTCAGAGACCCAGTACTTC. This sequence encodes CANSWQWSSETQYF. Looking up the rest from reference TRBV7-6 and TRBJ2-5 gives the full variable domain: GAGVSQSPRYKVTKRGQDVALRCDPISGHVSLYWYRQALGQGPEFLTYFNYEAQQDKSGLPNDRFSAERPEGSISTLTIQRTEQRDSAMYRCANSWQWSSETQYFGPGTRLLVL.

This rearrangement joins TRBV7-9 to TRBJ1-1; D call uncertain. V shed 1 base and J shed 1 base, with 10 bases lying between them. This CDR3 comprises 15 residues. Germline V lookup: CDR1 SEHNR, CDR2 FQNEAQ (reference sequence). The CDR3 DNA sequence: TGTGCCAGCAGCTTAGGATGGGGAGGGAACACTGAAGCTTTCTTT. Translating gives CASSLGWGGNTEAFF.

This clonotype was recorded at least ten times. The chain has TRBV12-3 or TRBV12-4 and TRBJ1-2, with TRBD1 matching 8 bases. The CDR3 loop spans 13 amino acids. V was pared by 8 bases and J by 5 bases, with 7 bases of the junction left unmatched. CDR3 in DNA: TGTGCCAGCTCTCCGACAGGGGAGTATGGCTACACCTTC. As protein: CASSPTGEYGYTF.

Ten or more counts support this clonotype. The gene calls are TRBV12-3 or TRBV12-4 and TRBJ1-2, with D unresolved. The CDR3 extends over 12 amino acids. Between the trimmed V and J ends, which lost 6 bases and 3 bases, there was a span of 8 bases. Written as DNA, the CDR3 is TGTGCCAGCAGAAGACAAGACTATGGCTACACCTTC. Protein product: CASRRQDYGYTF.

At least ten counts were recorded for this clonotype. V is TRBV20-1 and J is TRBJ2-7, with 7 bases identical to TRBD1. CDR3 size: 14 residues. The V gene's germline CDR1 is DFQATT and CDR2 SNEGSKA (reference sequence). The trim removed 0 bases at V and 2 bases at J, leaving 4 bases unmatched. The CDR3 here is CSAREPGQTYEQYF. CDR3 nucleotide sequence: TGCAGTGCTAGAGAACCGGGACAGACCTACGAGCAGTACTTC.

This clonotype occurred many times. The rearrangement links TRBV6-1 to TRBJ1-4, with TRBD1 as a possible D gene (5 bases). V lost 4 bases to trimming and J lost 5 bases, with 11 bases between them. The CDR3 is 14 amino acids. Germline V lookup: CDR1 MNHNS, CDR2 SASEGT. CDR3 amino acids: CASSAAGSNEKLFF. CDR3 DNA: TGTGCCAGCAGTGCCGCAGGGTCGAATGAAAAACTGTTTTTT.

The sample holds many counts of this clonotype. V is TRBV10-3 and J is TRBJ1-2, with D unclear. CDR1 is ENHRY and CDR2 is SYGVKD in the germline V gene. V dropped 4 bases and J dropped 2 bases, with 8 bases sitting between them. The CDR3 is 13 residues long. In DNA form, the CDR3 reads TGTGCCATCAGTGGAGCAGAGAACTATGGCTACACCTTC. Protein sequence: CAISGAENYGYTF.

This clonotype appeared a few times. This chain links TRBV12-3 or TRBV12-4 with TRBJ1-1; 7 nucleotides line up with TRBD1. J lost 2 bases, V lost 6 bases, and 9 bases had no gene match. The CDR3 contains 15 residues. The CDR3, as DNA: TGTGCCAGCAGGCAGGGGGGGGGAGTAAACACTGAAGCTTTCTTT. Amino acids: CASRQGGGVNTEAFF.

About this clonotype: One junction end does not reproduce the germline sequence, and a read error may be involved. This rearrangement joins TRBV6-2 or TRBV6-3 to TRBJ1-6; D not resolved. The CDR3 has 13 residues. Per the germline V gene, CDR1 is MNHEY and CDR2 is SVGEGT. CDR3: CASAWENNSPFPF. As DNA, the CDR3 is TGTGCCAGCGCTTGGGAGAATAATTCACCCTTCCCCTTT.

About this clonotype: Since the CDR3 does not end with the conserved phenylalanine or tryptophan, this likely comes from a read error. The V gene is TRBV6-2 or TRBV6-3, the J gene TRBJ1-1; perhaps TRBD1 as D (6 bases). V was shortened by 8 bases and J by 7 bases, with 20 bases between the two germline ends. CDR1 and CDR2 (germline): MNHEY, SVGEGT. The CDR3 has 14 residues. The CDR3 is CASGPNRDPIEAFS. CDR3 in DNA: TGTGCCAGCGGCCCGAACAGGGACCCCATTGAAGCTTTCTCT.

The chain employs TRBV5-5 and TRBJ2-5; tentatively, D is TRBD1 (6 bases). This CDR3 spans 17 amino acids. Germline V gives CDR1 SGHKS, CDR2 YYEKEE (reference sequence). The V gene lost 4 bases and the J gene lost 1 base, with 20 bases spanning the gap. This CDR3 reads CASSGTGTLVVQETQYF. The CDR3 DNA is TGTGCCAGCAGCGGGACCGGGACACTGGTTGTCCAAGAGACCCAGTACTTC.

Comment on this clonotype: The CDR3 carries no conserved terminal phenylalanine or tryptophan, so it likely arises from a read error. J is TRBJ2-1 and V is TRBV20-1; 10 bases line up with TRBD2. J lost 7 bases, V lost 2 bases, and 2 bases had no gene match. This CDR3 has 13 amino acids. Germline V gene data show CDR1 as DFQATT and CDR2 as SNEGSKA (reference sequence). CDR3 in amino acids: CSARLAGVNEQFL. DNA for the CDR3: TGCAGTGCTAGACTAGCGGGAGTAAATGAGCAGTTCCTC.

This clonotype was found many times. V usage is TRBV4-1 and J usage is TRBJ2-7; D is unresolved. The V and J ends lost 0 bases and 4 bases respectively, with 10 bases between them. The CDR3 consists of 14 residues. CDR1 and CDR2 from the germline V gene are MGHRA and YSYEKL. CDR3: CASSQEQFGYEQYF. In nucleotides, the CDR3 is TGCGCCAGCAGCCAAGAACAGTTTGGGTACGAGCAGTACTTC.

Many counts were recorded for this clonotype. The V gene is TRBV20-1, the J gene TRBJ1-4; D might be TRBD1 (5 bases). The CDR3 is made up of 15 amino acids. Between the trimmed V and J ends, which lost 0 bases and 3 bases, there was a span of 11 bases. Germline V lookup: CDR1 DFQATT, CDR2 SNEGSKA (reference sequence). Here the CDR3 reads CSARDNRLSNEKLFF. CDR3 nucleotides: TGCAGTGCTAGAGACAACAGGTTATCTAATGAAAAACTGTTTTTT.

This clonotype was counted a few times. The genes are TRBV24-1 and TRBJ1-2; D may be TRBD1 (6 bases). CDR3 length equals 13 residues. Germline V gene data show CDR1 as KGHDR and CDR2 as SFDVKD. The V end was cut by 2 bases, the J end by 8 bases, with 11 bases between. The CDR3 coding sequence is TGTGCCACCAGTGATTACGGGGGCGACGGCTACACCTTC. Translating it yields CATSDYGGDGYTF.

Of note for this clonotype: The junction departs from germline at one end; a sequencing error may be responsible. This sequence joins TRBV7-2 and TRBJ2-5, with D possibly matching TRBD2 (5 bases). The CDR3 totals 13 residues. Per the germline V gene, CDR1 is SGHTA and CDR2 is FQGNSA. CDR3 protein: CASSLTRGETLYF. CDR3 in DNA: TGTGCCAGCAGCTTAACACGGGGAGAGACCCTGTACTTC.

In its sample, this clonotype was seen many times. The V and J genes are TRBV3-1 and TRBJ2-4; unclear D gene. This CDR3 spans 13 amino acids. Germline CDR1 reads LGHDT; CDR2 reads YNNKEL (reference sequence). Trimming pared 0 bases from V and 9 bases from J, leaving 9 bases between. The CDR3 nucleotides are TGTGCCAGCAGCCAAGAAAAGGGCGGCATTCAGTACTTC. Translating it yields CASSQEKGGIQYF.